This entry is about one T cell receptor (beta chain). The antigen is not known. The CDR3 is cut off 3 residues early in the read; its end comes from the germline J gene. This record comes from a study of T cells in women clearing cervical HPV infection. Study information: Cases' blood sampling followed lesion detection by median roughly five months (90 to 200). Findings and caveats of the study: TRBV6-7 relative abundance averaged roughly 0.099% in cases and less than 0.2% in controls.

Dot-blot hybridization genotyped cervical HPV amplified with MY09/MY11 PCR. The CDR3 runs to 15 residues. Per the germline V gene, CDR1 is SEHNR and CDR2 is FQNEAQ (reference sequence). Measured with immunoSEQ multiplex PCR; TCRdb has only the in-frame clones, and not every one. The table gives under 45,000 clones; the top ten clones make up under 6.5% of it. This receptor was identified in a woman between 18 and 70 years old with a cervical HPV16 infection that either progressed to CIN3+ or cleared (not recorded which). The gene calls are TRBV7-9 and TRBJ2-2, with 9 bases aligning to TRBD1. The sequencing sample was made of blood buffy coat. CDR3 DNA, as far as it was read: TGTGCCAGCAGTCCCCGGGACAGGGATAATGAAAAG. The encoded protein is CASSPRDRDNEK. In full, the CDR3 is CASSPRDRDNEKLFF.